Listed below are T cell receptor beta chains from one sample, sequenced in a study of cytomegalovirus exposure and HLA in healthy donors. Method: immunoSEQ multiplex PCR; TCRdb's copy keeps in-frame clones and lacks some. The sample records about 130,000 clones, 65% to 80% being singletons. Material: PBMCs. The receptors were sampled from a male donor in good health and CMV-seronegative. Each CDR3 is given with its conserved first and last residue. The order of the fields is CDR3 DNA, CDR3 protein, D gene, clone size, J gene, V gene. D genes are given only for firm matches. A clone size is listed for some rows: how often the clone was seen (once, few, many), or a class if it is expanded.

CDR3nt: TGTGCCAGCAGCTTAGTAACACAGTACACTGAAGCTTTCTTT; CDR3aa: CASSLVTQYTEAFF; d_gene: -; abundance: -; j_gene: TRBJ1-1; v_gene: TRBV7-9
CDR3nt: TGTGCCAGCAGTTTATCGATACAGGCTTCTGGGGCCAACGTCCTGACTTTC; CDR3aa: CASSLSIQASGANVLTF; d_gene: -; abundance: few; j_gene: TRBJ2-6; v_gene: TRBV27
CDR3nt: TGTGCCAGCAGCCTACAGCGGGAATCCACCGGGGAGCTGTTTTTT; CDR3aa: CASSLQRESTGELFF; d_gene: TRBD2; abundance: -; j_gene: TRBJ2-2; v_gene: TRBV4-2
CDR3nt: TGCGCCAGCAGCTTCGACGGAGGGGGGGATGGAAACACCATATATTTT; CDR3aa: CASSFDGGGDGNTIYF; d_gene: -; abundance: -; j_gene: TRBJ1-3; v_gene: TRBV5-1
CDR3nt: TGTGCCAGCAGCTCAGGGTCGCGCGATGGGGCCAACGTCCTGACTTTC; CDR3aa: CASSSGSRDGANVLTF; d_gene: -; abundance: -; j_gene: TRBJ2-6; v_gene: TRBV7-2
CDR3nt: TGTGCCAGCAGCCAAGGGGCAGGGGCCTACGAGCAGTACTTC; CDR3aa: CASSQGAGAYEQYF; d_gene: -; abundance: -; j_gene: TRBJ2-7; v_gene: TRBV11-3
CDR3nt: TGCGCCAGCACCCCTAGGAGCAATCAGCCCCAGCATTTT; CDR3aa: CASTPRSNQPQHF; d_gene: -; abundance: once; j_gene: TRBJ1-5; v_gene: TRBV10-1
CDR3nt: TGTGCCAGCTCGCACACCCTGACTAGCGGTATTATTTACAATGAGCAGTTCTTC; CDR3aa: CASSHTLTSGIIYNEQFF; d_gene: TRBD2; abundance: -; j_gene: TRBJ2-1; v_gene: TRBV18
CDR3nt: TGTGCCAGCAGTTCCCGGGGGGTGGTGAATCAGCCCCAGCATTTT; CDR3aa: CASSSRGVVNQPQHF; d_gene: -; abundance: few; j_gene: TRBJ1-5; v_gene: TRBV6-5
CDR3nt: TGTGCCAGCAGTGAGGGCTCAACAAACCTCTACGAGCAGTACTTC; CDR3aa: CASSEGSTNLYEQYF; d_gene: -; abundance: -; j_gene: TRBJ2-7; v_gene: TRBV9
CDR3nt: TGTGCCAGCAGCCCCTGGGGACAGGGTGAGACCCAGTACTTC; CDR3aa: CASSPWGQGETQYF; d_gene: TRBD1; abundance: -; j_gene: TRBJ2-5; v_gene: TRBV7-9
CDR3nt: TGCGCCAGCGGGGGGGGCTCCTACGAGCAGTACTTC; CDR3aa: CASGGGSYEQYF; d_gene: TRBD2; abundance: -; j_gene: TRBJ2-7; v_gene: TRBV10-2
CDR3nt: TGTGCCAGTAGTCTCGGGTGGGATGAGCAGTTCTTC; CDR3aa: CASSLGWDEQFF; d_gene: -; abundance: -; j_gene: TRBJ2-1; v_gene: TRBV19
CDR3nt: TGTGCCAGCAGTGCCAGCGGGACAGGGGTCTACGAGCAGTACTTC; CDR3aa: CASSASGTGVYEQYF; d_gene: TRBD1; abundance: -; j_gene: TRBJ2-7; v_gene: TRBV6-6
CDR3nt: TGTGCCAGCAGTGAAGCAGAGGACAAAAACATTCAGTACTTC; CDR3aa: CASSEAEDKNIQYF; d_gene: -; abundance: -; j_gene: TRBJ2-4; v_gene: TRBV25-1
CDR3nt: TGTGCCAGTAGTATTATTAGCGGGGGGATGAACACCGGGGAGCTGTTTTTT; CDR3aa: CASSIISGGMNTGELFF; d_gene: TRBD2; abundance: -; j_gene: TRBJ2-2; v_gene: TRBV19
CDR3nt: TGTGCCAGCACCTCGTCTTCGACAGGGGCAGGAGGAAACACCATATATTTT; CDR3aa: CASTSSSTGAGGNTIYF; d_gene: TRBD1; abundance: few; j_gene: TRBJ1-3; v_gene: TRBV7-8
CDR3nt: TGTGCCAGCAGCTACGGCGGCGTAGCCTACGAGCAGTACTTC; CDR3aa: CASSYGGVAYEQYF; d_gene: -; abundance: few; j_gene: TRBJ2-7; v_gene: TRBV5-8
CDR3nt: TGTGCCAGCAGCACCACAGCGGGACTAGCGGGGGCAGATACGCAGTATTTT; CDR3aa: CASSTTAGLAGADTQYF; d_gene: TRBD2; abundance: -; j_gene: TRBJ2-3; v_gene: TRBV7-9
CDR3nt: TGTGCCAGTAGTAGTCAGGGTTACTACGAGCAGTACTTC; CDR3aa: CASSSQGYYEQYF; d_gene: -; abundance: -; j_gene: TRBJ2-7; v_gene: TRBV19
CDR3nt: TGTGCCAGCTCGCCGACAGGGAAAGATACGCAGTATTTT; CDR3aa: CASSPTGKDTQYF; d_gene: TRBD1; abundance: -; j_gene: TRBJ2-3; v_gene: TRBV18
CDR3nt: TGTGCCATCAGTGATGAGACTAGGAACACCGGGGAGCTGTTTTTT; CDR3aa: CAISDETRNTGELFF; d_gene: -; abundance: few; j_gene: TRBJ2-2; v_gene: TRBV10-3
CDR3nt: TGTGCCAGCAGCTCACCCCAGGGGAACTATGGCTACACCTTC; CDR3aa: CASSSPQGNYGYTF; d_gene: -; abundance: few; j_gene: TRBJ1-2; v_gene: TRBV13
CDR3nt: TGTGCCAGCAGCTCCAGAAGCGGGGGCGGGGCCATTCAGTACTTC; CDR3aa: CASSSRSGGGAIQYF; d_gene: TRBD2; abundance: -; j_gene: TRBJ2-4; v_gene: TRBV7-2
CDR3nt: TGTGCCAGCAGCTTATATAAGCGCGGCTCCTACAATGAGCAGTTCTTC; CDR3aa: CASSLYKRGSYNEQFF; d_gene: -; abundance: -; j_gene: TRBJ2-1; v_gene: TRBV7-3
CDR3nt: TGTGCCAGCAGTAATCCGGGAACCACCTACGAGCAGTACTTC; CDR3aa: CASSNPGTTYEQYF; d_gene: -; abundance: -; j_gene: TRBJ2-7; v_gene: TRBV6-5
CDR3nt: TGTGCCAGCAGTACTCCCCTGGGTAGCAGACGAATTCAGTACTTC; CDR3aa: CASSTPLGSRRIQYF; d_gene: -; abundance: -; j_gene: TRBJ2-4; v_gene: TRBV28
CDR3nt: TGTGCCAGCAGTGTTAGGGGCCGTTTCACTGAAGCTTTCTTT; CDR3aa: CASSVRGRFTEAFF; d_gene: -; abundance: -; j_gene: TRBJ1-1; v_gene: TRBV2
CDR3nt: TGTGCCAGCAGCTTTTGGCTAGCCAAAAACATTCAGTACTTC; CDR3aa: CASSFWLAKNIQYF; d_gene: -; abundance: -; j_gene: TRBJ2-4; v_gene: TRBV5-8
CDR3nt: TGTGCCAGCAGCGTGGCAGGCCCTGGCAACTATGGCTACACCTTC; CDR3aa: CASSVAGPGNYGYTF; d_gene: -; abundance: -; j_gene: TRBJ1-2; v_gene: TRBV5-4
CDR3nt: TGTGCCAGCAGCCCCGGGACAGCCCAAGAGACCCAGTACTTC; CDR3aa: CASSPGTAQETQYF; d_gene: TRBD1; abundance: -; j_gene: TRBJ2-5; v_gene: TRBV4-2
CDR3nt: TGCGCCAGCAGCTTGGGGACAGGGCTGGGTGGCTACACCTTC; CDR3aa: CASSLGTGLGGYTF; d_gene: TRBD1; abundance: -; j_gene: TRBJ1-2; v_gene: TRBV5-1
CDR3nt: TGTGCCAGCAGCTTAACAGGCAGAGGGGAGGCCCAGTACTTC; CDR3aa: CASSLTGRGEAQYF; d_gene: -; abundance: once; j_gene: TRBJ2-5; v_gene: TRBV7-3
CDR3nt: TGCGCCAGCAGCCAAGTGGACAGGGGAAACGAGCAGTACTTC; CDR3aa: CASSQVDRGNEQYF; d_gene: TRBD1; abundance: -; j_gene: TRBJ2-7; v_gene: TRBV4-1
CDR3nt: TGCGCCAGCAGCCAAGATCCCTCCGGGACAGGGGGACGAGCTTTCTTT; CDR3aa: CASSQDPSGTGGRAFF; d_gene: TRBD1; abundance: -; j_gene: TRBJ1-1; v_gene: TRBV4-3
CDR3nt: TGTGCCAGCAGTGGCGGGACAGGGACTGCTGAGCAGTTCTTC; CDR3aa: CASSGGTGTAEQFF; d_gene: TRBD1; abundance: -; j_gene: TRBJ2-1; v_gene: TRBV6-4
CDR3nt: TGTGCCAGCAGCTTAGGTGAGGTTGGGACTGAAGCTTTCTTT; CDR3aa: CASSLGEVGTEAFF; d_gene: -; abundance: -; j_gene: TRBJ1-1; v_gene: TRBV7-9
CDR3nt: TGTGCCAGCAGTTCGGCCAGCGCGAACACTGAAGCTTTCTTT; CDR3aa: CASSSASANTEAFF; d_gene: -; abundance: -; j_gene: TRBJ1-1; v_gene: TRBV27
CDR3nt: TGTGCCACCAGGGCAATACAGGGAGGGCCAAGCACAGATACGCAGTATTTT; CDR3aa: CATRAIQGGPSTDTQYF; d_gene: -; abundance: -; j_gene: TRBJ2-3; v_gene: TRBV15
CDR3nt: TGTGCCAGTAGGCAAAGGGTGGGACTAGCGGGGGGGCGAGATACGCAGTATTTT; CDR3aa: CASRQRVGLAGGRDTQYF; d_gene: TRBD2; abundance: -; j_gene: TRBJ2-3; v_gene: TRBV19
CDR3nt: TGTGCCAGCAGCTTGAGGGGACAGGGGGCGTCCGAGCAGTACTTC; CDR3aa: CASSLRGQGASEQYF; d_gene: TRBD1; abundance: -; j_gene: TRBJ2-7; v_gene: TRBV11-2
CDR3nt: TGTGCCAGCTGTCAGGGGGCAAACACCGGGGAGCTGTTTTTT; CDR3aa: CASCQGANTGELFF; d_gene: TRBD1; abundance: -; j_gene: TRBJ2-2; v_gene: TRBV9
CDR3nt: TGTGCCAGCAGCCAAGGGGGCGGCTACACCTTC; CDR3aa: CASSQGGGYTF; d_gene: TRBD1; abundance: -; j_gene: TRBJ1-2; v_gene: TRBV11-2
CDR3nt: TGTGCCAGCAGTCCCGGGGCGGGAAATAATTCACCCCTCCACTTT; CDR3aa: CASSPGAGNNSPLHF; d_gene: -; abundance: -; j_gene: TRBJ1-6; v_gene: TRBV6-5
CDR3nt: TGTGCCAGCAGCCTTACTGAGCGGGAAGAGACCCAGTACTTC; CDR3aa: CASSLTEREETQYF; d_gene: -; abundance: -; j_gene: TRBJ2-5; v_gene: TRBV4-2
CDR3nt: TGTGCCAGCAGCCGCCCAGGGGCTGGGGCCAACGGCCTGACTTTC; CDR3aa: CASSRPGAGANGLTF; d_gene: -; abundance: once; j_gene: TRBJ2-6; v_gene: TRBV7-2
CDR3nt: TGTGCCAGCAGCCCCACGACAGGGAAAACAGATACGCAGTATTTT; CDR3aa: CASSPTTGKTDTQYF; d_gene: TRBD1; abundance: -; j_gene: TRBJ2-3; v_gene: TRBV7-3
CDR3nt: TGTGCCAGCAGACCGGGACTAGCGGGACACTACGAGCAGTACTTC; CDR3aa: CASRPGLAGHYEQYF; d_gene: TRBD2; abundance: -; j_gene: TRBJ2-7; v_gene: TRBV2
CDR3nt: TGTGCCAGCAGCCCACGGTCCTACGAGCAGTACTTC; CDR3aa: CASSPRSYEQYF; d_gene: -; abundance: once; j_gene: TRBJ2-7; v_gene: TRBV7-2
CDR3nt: TGTGCCAGCTCACCGCGTCGGGGACAGAACTACAATGAGCAGTTCTTC; CDR3aa: CASSPRRGQNYNEQFF; d_gene: TRBD1; abundance: -; j_gene: TRBJ2-1; v_gene: TRBV18
CDR3nt: TGCGCCAGCAGCTTGTTTAGGAGACGGAGTACGTCCTACGAGCAGTACTTC; CDR3aa: CASSLFRRRSTSYEQYF; d_gene: -; abundance: -; j_gene: TRBJ2-7; v_gene: TRBV5-1
CDR3nt: TGTGCCACCAGCAGAGATCTCGGCGGGGGGGGCACAGATACGCAGTATTTT; CDR3aa: CATSRDLGGGGTDTQYF; d_gene: TRBD2; abundance: once; j_gene: TRBJ2-3; v_gene: TRBV15